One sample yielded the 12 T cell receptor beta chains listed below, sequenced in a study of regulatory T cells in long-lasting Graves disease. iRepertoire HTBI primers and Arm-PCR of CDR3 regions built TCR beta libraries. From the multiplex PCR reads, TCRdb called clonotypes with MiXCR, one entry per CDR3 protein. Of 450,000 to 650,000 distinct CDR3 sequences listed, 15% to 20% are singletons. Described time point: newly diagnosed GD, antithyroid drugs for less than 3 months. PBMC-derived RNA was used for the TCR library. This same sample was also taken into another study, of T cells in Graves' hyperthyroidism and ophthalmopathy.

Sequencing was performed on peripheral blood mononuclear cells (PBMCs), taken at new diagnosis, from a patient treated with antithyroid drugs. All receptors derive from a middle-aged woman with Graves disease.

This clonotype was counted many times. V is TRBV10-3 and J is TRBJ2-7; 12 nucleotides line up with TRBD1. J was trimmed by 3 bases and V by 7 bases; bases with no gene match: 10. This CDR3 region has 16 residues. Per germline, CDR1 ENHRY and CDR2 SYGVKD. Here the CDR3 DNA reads TGTGCCATCACCCCCGGTGGGACAGGGGGCAACTACGAGCAGTACTTC. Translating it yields CAITPGGTGGNYEQYF.

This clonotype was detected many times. CDR3 sequence (DNA): TGTGCCAGCAATTGGAAGGGGAGCACAGATACGCAGTATTTT. It translates to CASNWKGSTDTQYF. The chain is built from TRBV13 and TRBJ2-3, with TRBD1 as a possible D gene (5 bases). Germline CDR1 and CDR2: PRHDT and FYEKMQ (reference sequence). Trimming took 7 bases from V and 0 from J, leaving 11 bases between them. CDR3 length equals 14 residues. Using reference TRBV13 and TRBJ2-3 for the parts outside the CDR3, the full variable domain is AAGVIQSPRHLIKEKRETATLKCYPIPRHDTVYWYQQGPGQDPQFLISFYEKMQSDKGSIPDRFSAQQFSDYHSELNMSSLELGDSALYFCASNWKGSTDTQYFGPGTRLTVL.

This CDR3 is CASSASPGTGASNEQFF. CDR3 bases: TGTGCCAGCAGCGCTAGTCCCGGGACAGGGGCATCAAATGAGCAGTTCTTC. The gene calls are TRBV5-6 and TRBJ2-1; 10 bases align to TRBD1. This CDR3 is built from 17 residues. The germline gives CDR1 SGHDT, CDR2 YYEEEE. V was pared by 4 bases and J by 7 bases, with 14 bases of the junction left unmatched.

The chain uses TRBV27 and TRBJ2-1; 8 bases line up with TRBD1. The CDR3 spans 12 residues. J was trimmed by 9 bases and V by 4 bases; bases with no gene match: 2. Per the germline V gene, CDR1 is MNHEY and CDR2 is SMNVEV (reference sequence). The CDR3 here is CASSWTGSEQFF. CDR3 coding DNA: TGTGCCAGCAGTTGGACAGGGAGTGAGCAGTTCTTC.

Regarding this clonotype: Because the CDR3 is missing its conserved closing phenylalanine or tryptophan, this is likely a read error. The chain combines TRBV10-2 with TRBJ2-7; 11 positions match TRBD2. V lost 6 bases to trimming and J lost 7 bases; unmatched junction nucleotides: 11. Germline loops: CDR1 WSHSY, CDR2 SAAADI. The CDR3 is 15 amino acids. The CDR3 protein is CASRELGLAEPEQYL. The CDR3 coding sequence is TGCGCCAGCAGAGAACTGGGACTAGCGGAACCGGAGCAGTACCTC.

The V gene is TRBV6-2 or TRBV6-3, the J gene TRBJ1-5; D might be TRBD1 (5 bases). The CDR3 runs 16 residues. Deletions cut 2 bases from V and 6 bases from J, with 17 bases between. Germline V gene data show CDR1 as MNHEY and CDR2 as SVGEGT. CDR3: CASSYLDSPAGQPQHF. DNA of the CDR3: TGTGCCAGCAGTTACCTCGACAGCCCTGCGGGTCAGCCCCAGCATTTT.

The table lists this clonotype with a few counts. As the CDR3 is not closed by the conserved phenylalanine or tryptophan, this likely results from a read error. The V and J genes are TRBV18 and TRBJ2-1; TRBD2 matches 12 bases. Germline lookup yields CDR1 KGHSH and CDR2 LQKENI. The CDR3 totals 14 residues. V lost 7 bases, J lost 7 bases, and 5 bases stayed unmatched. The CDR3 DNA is TGTGCCAGCTATGCGGGACTAGCGGGTAATGAGCAGTTCCTC. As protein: CASYAGLAGNEQFL.

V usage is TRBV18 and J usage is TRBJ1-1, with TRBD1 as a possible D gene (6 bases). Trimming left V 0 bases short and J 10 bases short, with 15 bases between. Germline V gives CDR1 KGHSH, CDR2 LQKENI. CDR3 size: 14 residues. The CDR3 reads CASSPPRGTIGAFF. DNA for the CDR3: TGTGCCAGCTCACCACCGAGGGGGACGATTGGAGCTTTCTTT. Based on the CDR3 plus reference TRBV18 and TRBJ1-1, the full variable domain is NAGVMQNPRHLVRRRGQEARLRCSPMKGHSHVYWYRQLPEEGLKFMVYLQKENIIDESGMPKERFSAEFPKEGPSILRIQQVVRGDSAAYFCASSPPRGTIGAFFGQGTRLTVV.

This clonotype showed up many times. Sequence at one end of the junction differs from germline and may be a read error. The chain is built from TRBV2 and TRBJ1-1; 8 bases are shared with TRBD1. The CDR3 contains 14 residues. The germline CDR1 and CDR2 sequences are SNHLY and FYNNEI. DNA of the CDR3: TGTGCCAGCAGGGAAGACAGGGGGAACACTGAAGCTTTCTTT. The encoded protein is CASREDRGNTEAFF.

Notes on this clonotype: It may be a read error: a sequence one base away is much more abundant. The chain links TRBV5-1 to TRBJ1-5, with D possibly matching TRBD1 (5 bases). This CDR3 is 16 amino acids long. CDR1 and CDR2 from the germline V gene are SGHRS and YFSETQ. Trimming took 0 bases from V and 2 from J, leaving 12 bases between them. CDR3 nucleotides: TGCGCCAGCAGCTTGGTATCAGGAGGGGGCAATCAGCCCCAGCATTTT. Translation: CASSLVSGGGNQPQHF.

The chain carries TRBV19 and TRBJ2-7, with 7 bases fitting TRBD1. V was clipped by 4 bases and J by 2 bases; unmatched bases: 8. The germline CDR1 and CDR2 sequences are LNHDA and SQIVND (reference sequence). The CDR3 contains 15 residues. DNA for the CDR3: TGTGCCAGTAGTAGGGACAGTCGGGGCCCCTACGAGCAGTACTTC. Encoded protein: CASSRDSRGPYEQYF. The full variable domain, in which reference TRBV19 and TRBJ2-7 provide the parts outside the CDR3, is DGGITQSPKYLFRKEGQNVTLSCEQNLNHDAMYWYRQDPGQGLRLIYYSQIVNDFQKGDIAEGYSVSREKKESFPLTVTSAQKNPTAFYLCASSRDSRGPYEQYFGPGTRLTVT.

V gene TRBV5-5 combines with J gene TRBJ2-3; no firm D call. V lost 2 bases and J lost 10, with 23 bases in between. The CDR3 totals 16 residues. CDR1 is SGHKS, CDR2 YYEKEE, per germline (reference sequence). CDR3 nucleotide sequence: TGTGCCAGCAGCTTTCCCTCCGGGCCCCCCAAGCCCGCGCAGTATTTT. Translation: CASSFPSGPPKPAQYF.